This T cell receptor beta chain is drawn from a study of cytomegalovirus exposure and HLA in healthy donors (dated by TCRdb to the late 2010s). In the study overall: An earlier analysis of 587 of the donors reported about 300 Gb of sequence data and 95 million to 140 million unique TCR beta sequences obtained from roughly 170 million T cells. Roughly 300 gigabases of sequencing data and some 85 million unique TCR sequences were included in an early release covering several hundred HLA-typed donors. Of the approximately 400 genotyped donors, approximately 82% fell in the genetic ancestry cluster associated with self-reported Caucasian donors. The study was designed to test whether signatures of past pathogen exposure could be identified by cataloging public T cell receptors. The study profiled the T cell repertoires of about 640 subjects by immunosequencing and related them to cytomegalovirus serostatus. Besides the first cohort of some 670 subjects, a separate validation cohort made up of roughly 120 different subjects was used. The study combined high-throughput TCR immunosequencing, statistical association of individual TCRs with disease status, and machine learning to predict cytomegalovirus infection status. In a later analysis, previously published TCR beta repertoires from 666 donors were re-analyzed and high-resolution HLA genotyping was added so that TCR occurrence patterns could be studied. Rather than drawing on any new phenotypic data, the later analysis identified candidate immune exposures from TCR beta sequences and the way those sequences occurred across donors. To decide whether each TCR beta V gene segment behaved as functional or pseudogenic, an earlier analysis of some 600 of the donors relied on high-throughput TCR beta sequencing. Donor age, sex, ethnicity and CMV serostatus were collected together with the repertoire data. Genome-wide SNP genotypes for about 55% of the roughly 670 donors were used in a later genetic analysis, which treated that subset as a discovery cohort. All discovery cohort repertoires had been generated on a single sequencing platform. Class I and class II HLA loci were covered by the typing at four-digit resolution. The number of donors typed differed by locus, with 629-630 for A, B, C, DRB1 and DQB1, around 500 for DQA1, 606 for DPA1, and about 450 for DPB1. About 5 DR-DQ haplotypes were handled as single units for association and clustering, since linkage in the cohort was strong. Among 300 to 500 genotyped donors of the cohort, an average of roughly 230,000 unique TCR beta nucleotide sequences was sequenced per donor, of which about 19% were non-productive. Broader findings and caveats from the paper: About 15 rarely observed V segments, including chromosome 9 orphons, were excluded from the earlier analysis of 550 to 700 of the donors because counts were too low. For the cohort, immune exposure information was limited to CMV serostatus. In a later genetic analysis, fewer N-insertions in productive TCRs were reported among donors in an Asian-associated ancestry cluster than the approximately 710-donor mean. A further reported finding was that TCR beta sequences accurately predicted the HLA-A and HLA-B alleles for most subjects in the first cohort. According to a later analysis, TCR association rates differed among HLA loci, with DRB1 alleles showing the most associated TCRs and HLA-C alleles showing the fewest. Strong co-occurrence of HLA alleles, especially DR and DQ, made assigning TCR associations to individual alleles difficult. Some IMGT-functional V segments, including TRBV6-2 and TRBV6-3, could not be distinguished by the 87-base-pair reads and were therefore excluded. Specific HLA alleles were associated with around 18,000 TCR beta sequences at a false discovery rate of 0.05 in a later analysis. An earlier analysis of 587 of the donors showed that most TCR beta V segments appeared in productive rearrangements either about 87% or about 30% of the time, which broadly matched IMGT annotations. In vitro tests confirmed that a few of the cytomegalovirus-associated TCR beta chains recognize cytomegalovirus antigens. The authors suggested that the approach could potentially be generalized to other disease states and immunological phenotypes. Correlated functional status among segregating V segments might be attributable to linkage disequilibrium, but an unknown experimental factor could not be ruled out. An association between a missense DCLRE1C variant and V-gene and J-gene trimming of TCR beta chains was found in a later genetic analysis and replicated in an independent cohort. Several of the top co-occurrence clusters appeared to be linked to parvovirus B19, influenza, CMV and Epstein-Barr virus, according to a later analysis. The classifier was reported to diagnose cytomegalovirus status with high specificity and sensitivity in both the original and validation cohorts. In the study, 150 to 200 TCR beta chains were listed as associated with cytomegalovirus. Compared with equally common non-associated chains, HLA-associated TCR beta chains in a later analysis were more clonally expanded and had lower generation probabilities. According to a later analysis, most CMV-associated TCR beta chains appeared to be HLA-restricted, and the HLA associations seemed to be driven largely by CMV exposure. Roughly uniform sequencing depth across donors was assumed in presence/absence analyses, although this assumption may not hold. A cluster of highly shared sequence variants was judged likely to be a technical artifact of the sequencing pipeline. Because some donors lacked HLA typing at each locus, the association tests relied only on the typed subset. This cohort had only TCR beta chains sequenced, and the lack of alpha or paired-chain data limited which features could be detected. Across donors, most TCR sequences were observed very rarely, whereas some public TCRs were present in many individuals.

The cohort comprised hundreds of healthy bone marrow donors. All cohort members were sampled while nominally healthy, although unrecorded immune exposures were likely present. The donor tested CMV seronegative and was one of the 352 seronegative cohort members. A peripheral blood sample was collected from each donor, and TCR beta sequencing was performed on peripheral blood mononuclear cells. Genomic DNA was extracted from the blood cell samples with the Qiagen DNeasy Blood Extraction Kit. V sheds 5 bases and J sheds 3 bases, leaving 8 bases between their ends. Sequences SGHAT (CDR1) and FQNNGV (CDR2) are obtained from the germline V gene. From cysteine to phenylalanine, the CDR3 is 12 amino acids long. This entry keeps only the CDR3 DNA: 36 bases, framed from base 1. The library was prepared using the immunoSEQ multiplex PCR assay. For the multiplex PCR, a mixture combining 60 forward primers for TCR Vbeta segments and 13 reverse primers for TCR Jbeta segments was used. A multiplex PCR assay on genomic DNA amplified the CDR3 region of rearranged TCR beta genes. The amplified TCR beta libraries were sequenced on the Illumina HiSeq System as 87-base-pair reads. On the authors' methods: In a later analysis, tens of millions of unique TCR beta chains were counted across the approximately 620 repertoires, and some 10 million of these chains were shared by at least two donors. Raw reads were error-corrected and collapsed into unique sequences with a nearest-neighbor algorithm that merged closely related sequences to remove PCR and sequencing errors. To assign V, D and J gene segments, CDR3 sequences were aligned to IMGT reference sequences. Each retained sequence needed at least a six-nucleotide match to both a V gene segment and a J gene segment. A rearrangement was called productive if the CDR3 had no stop codons and remained in frame with V and J, and every other rearrangement was called non-productive. CDR3 was defined according to IMGT convention as the region running from the second conserved V-encoded cysteine to the conserved J-encoded phenylalanine. The earlier analysis of about 620 of the donors excluded sequences that lacked an unambiguous match to a single V gene segment. An earlier analysis of a few hundred of the donors called V segments functional above 56.7% productive rearrangements and segregating when the between-donor standard deviation exceeded 5%. A statistical classification framework was developed to diagnose cytomegalovirus status using the catalog of TCR beta chain sequences. V and J gene assignment, in a later analysis, came from comparing TCR nucleotide sequences with IMGT/GENE-DB human TR gene sequences. A later analysis assigned CDR3 sequences and most-parsimonious VDJ recombination scenarios with the TCRdist pipeline. In a later analysis, each TCR beta chain was defined by its CDR3 amino acid sequence together with its V-gene family, and reads without a unique V-gene family were excluded. A later analysis removed 500 to 600 highly shared, low-generation-probability nucleotide sequences to deal with suspected cross-contamination and a sequencing artifact. A later analysis calculated a clonal expansion index for each public chain from normalized within-repertoire ranks of inferred template counts. In a later analysis, generation probabilities were computed with a VDJ recombination model fitted to out-of-frame rearrangements, and the resulting probabilities were checked against IGoR. A later analysis scored TCR-TCR, TCR-HLA and TCR-CMV co-occurrence with hypergeometric tests, applying a repertoire-size bias correction to TCR pairs. In a later analysis, false discovery rates were estimated by permuting HLA or CMV assignments 20 times. A later analysis grouped co-occurring TCRs with DBSCAN, adding TCRdist sequence similarity when clustering within HLA-allele-positive subsets. Repertoires with fewer than 30,000 or more than 120,000 public chains, plus five repertoires with anomalous nucleotide sharing, were excluded from co-occurrence clustering. This is the immuneACCESS table as TCRdb keeps it, with only in-frame sequences that have V and J called. A part of the clones is gone; compared with another copy, unresolved V genes explain less than half, and the rest is unexplained. Clone size and the V and J calls come from that table; the DNA yielded D and trimming. The sample includes more than 120,000 clones, with 65% to 85% observed a single time. Around 2.5% of the sample comes from the top ten.

About this clone itself: The antigen this receptor binds is unknown. No base-level quality is on record; no much larger clone is a single base apart. Other DNA sequences in the same sample also yield this CDR3.

This receptor was identified in a male donor in good health and CMV-seronegative. The sample consisted of PBMCs. Recombination connected TRBV11-2 to TRBJ2-7, with a tentative D gene TRBD1 over 5 matching bases. The sequence in DNA is TGTGCCAGCAGCCTCGACAGCTACGAGCAGTACTTC. It translates to CASSLDSYEQYF.